These 26 T cell receptor beta chains were all obtained from the same sample, sequenced in a study of control samples from healthy donors and cancer patients. Data came from immunoSEQ multiplex PCR; TCRdb stores just in-frame clones and leaves some out. Among about 120,000 clones listed, over 75% were seen once. The sample comprised blood. The receptors come from a man between 18 and 29 years old in good health.

V gene TRBV27 combines with J gene TRBJ2-2; the match to TRBD2 covers 8 bases. The CDR3 loop spans 18 amino acids. Per germline, CDR1 MNHEY and CDR2 SMNVEV (reference sequence). Trimming removed 4 bases from V and 1 base from J; junction bases left unmatched: 11. The CDR3 here is CASSSSLRAGVNTGELFF. The CDR3 nucleotides read TGTGCCAGCAGTTCGAGCTTGCGAGCGGGAGTGAACACCGGGGAGCTGTTTTTT.

The chain recombines TRBV12-3 or TRBV12-4 with TRBJ1-2; D gene unclear. This CDR3 is 12 amino acids long. V lost 6 bases and J lost 7, with 12 bases in between. CDR3 sequence reads: CASSSSSGGYTF. The DNA for the CDR3 is TGTGCCAGCAGCTCCTCCTCGGGTGGCTACACCTTC.

This clone is a singleton in its sample. The chain couples TRBV19 to TRBJ2-7, with D unclear. Trimming took off 3 bases at V and 5 bases at J, with 11 bases between the two ends. Germline CDR1 LNHDA, CDR2 SQIVND (reference sequence). This CDR3 spans 13 amino acids. This CDR3 is CASSIVGSHEQYF. DNA for the CDR3: TGTGCCAGTAGTATCGTAGGGTCCCACGAGCAGTACTTC.

The chain recombines TRBV12-3 or TRBV12-4 with TRBJ2-3, with D tentatively TRBD2 (6 bases). Trimming took off 5 bases at V and 5 bases at J, with 11 bases between the two ends. CDR3 size: 13 residues. The CDR3 protein is CASSLLREDTQYF. CDR3 coding DNA: TGTGCCAGCAGTCTCTTGCGGGAAGATACGCAGTATTTT.

This chain uses TRBV11-1 with TRBJ1-2; 8 positions agree with TRBD1. In germline, CDR1 is SGHAT, CDR2 FQDESV (reference sequence). The CDR3 is made up of 15 amino acids. J was trimmed by 3 bases and V by 2 bases; bases with no gene match: 5. In nucleotides, the CDR3 is TGTGCCAGCAGCTTACTCAGGGGGCAGGACTATGGCTACACCTTC. Its translation is CASSLLRGQDYGYTF.

CDR3 loop: CASSDSLQETQYF. In DNA, the CDR3 is TGTGCCAGCAGTGATAGTCTCCAAGAGACCCAGTACTTC. This sequence joins TRBV2 and TRBJ2-5; D is unresolved. The V and J ends lost 3 bases and 1 base respectively, with 6 bases between them. From germline, CDR1 is SNHLY and CDR2 FYNNEI. The CDR3 length is 13 residues.

The CDR3 region has the DNA TGTGCCAGCAGCTTAGGCGGGACCTACGAGCAGTACTTC. Its protein product is CASSLGGTYEQYF. The chain employs TRBV7-3 and TRBJ2-7; D perhaps matches TRBD2 (6 bases). The CDR3 extends over 13 amino acids. The germline V gene encodes CDR1 SGHTA and CDR2 FQGTGA. V shed 2 bases and J shed 2 bases, with 7 bases lying between them.

J is TRBJ2-5 and V is TRBV10-1, with TRBD2 identical over 15 bases. Germline CDR1 reads WNHNN; CDR2 reads SYGVQD (reference sequence). The CDR3 is made up of 18 amino acids. V shed 5 bases, J shed 1 base, and the junction held 8 bases outside the gene matches. The chain's CDR3 is CASSPGTSGRPSQETQYF. DNA for the CDR3: TGCGCCAGCAGTCCCGGGACTAGCGGGAGGCCCTCCCAAGAGACCCAGTACTTC.

J is TRBJ2-6 and V is TRBV14, with D perhaps being TRBD1 or TRBD2 (5 bases each). In germline, CDR1 is SGHDN, CDR2 FVKESK. The germline V and J ends were trimmed by 1 base and 0 bases, with 10 bases remaining between them. The CDR3 has 17 amino acids. The CDR3, as DNA: TGTGCCAGCAGCCAAGTTACGGGGCGCTCTGGGGCCAACGTCCTGACTTTC. This codes for CASSQVTGRSGANVLTF.

The chain employs TRBV5-4 and TRBJ1-1; D call uncertain. The CDR3 has 15 residues. CDR1 and CDR2 (germline): SGHNT, YYREEE (reference sequence). Trimming cost V 0 bases and J 11 bases, with 20 bases left between them. This CDR3 reads CASSLGKAGTLSAFF. DNA for the CDR3: TGTGCCAGCAGCTTGGGGAAGGCAGGAACCCTGAGCGCTTTCTTT.

This chain uses TRBV2 with TRBJ1-2, with TRBD1 matching over 7 bases. Unmatched junction bases numbered 12, after V lost 6 bases and J lost 8 bases. CDR3 length: 14 residues. CDR1 SNHLY and CDR2 FYNNEI come from the germline V gene. DNA of the CDR3: TGTGCCAGCAGCTACGAACAGGGGTCGCAAGGCTACACCTTC. Its translation: CASSYEQGSQGYTF.

The chain uses TRBV10-3 and TRBJ2-3; TRBD2 aligns across 8 bases. With V trimmed by 11 bases and J by 3 bases, 7 bases remained unmatched. The CDR3 is 13 residues long. The germline CDR1 and CDR2 sequences are ENHRY and SYGVKD. CDR3 DNA sequence: TGTGCCGTCACAGGACTAGCAACAGATACGCAGTATTTT. The encoded protein is CAVTGLATDTQYF.

The rearrangement uses TRBV10-2 and TRBJ2-2; 12 bases align to TRBD2. Germline V gene data show CDR1 as WSHSY and CDR2 as SAAADI. The CDR3 has 16 amino acids. The ends lost 5 bases at V and 1 base at J; junction bases unmatched: 2. This CDR3 is CASSQTSGGNTGELFF. CDR3 coding DNA: TGCGCCAGCAGTCAGACTAGCGGGGGGAACACCGGGGAGCTGTTTTTT.

V usage is TRBV3-1 (or the pseudogene TRBV3-2) and J usage is TRBJ1-4, with D uncertain. Looked up from germline, CDR1 is LGHDT and CDR2 is YNNKEL (reference sequence). V was shortened by 4 bases and J by 4 bases, with 13 bases between the two germline ends. This CDR3 region has 15 residues. The DNA for the CDR3 is TGTGCCAGCAGCCCTTATATGGGCCTTAATGAAAAACTGTTTTTT. Its protein product is CASSPYMGLNEKLFF.

The CDR3 DNA reads TGTGCCAGCAGCTTAGGTCACAGCTCCTACGAGCAGTACTTC. The encoded protein is CASSLGHSSYEQYF. V gene TRBV11-2 combines with J gene TRBJ2-7; D ambiguous. V was cut by 1 base and J by 0 bases, with 7 bases left in between. Germline V gene lookup returns CDR1 SGHAT and CDR2 FQNNGV. The CDR3 is 14 amino acids.

As for this clone: This same CDR3 is encoded by further DNA sequences in the sample. The chain employs TRBV19 and TRBJ1-1; unclear D gene. This CDR3 comprises 13 residues. Trimming took off 1 base at V and 1 base at J, with 4 bases between the two ends. The germline gives CDR1 LNHDA, CDR2 SQIVND (reference sequence). The CDR3, as DNA: TGTGCCAGTAGTATAGTCCAGAACACTGAAGCTTTCTTT. Encoded protein: CASSIVQNTEAFF.

The chain recombines TRBV5-1 with TRBJ2-1; D is unresolved. The CDR3 runs to 13 residues. Per the germline V gene, CDR1 is SGHRS and CDR2 is YFSETQ. The V end was cut by 5 bases, the J end by 8 bases, with 14 bases between. The CDR3 coding sequence is TGCGCCAGCAGACAGCCACATCAGGATGAGCAGTTCTTC. Its protein product is CASRQPHQDEQFF. Variable domain in full (rest from reference TRBV5-1 and TRBJ2-1): KAGVTQTPRYLIKTRGQQVTLSCSPISGHRSVSWYQQTPGQGLQFLFEYFSETQRNKGNFPGRFSGRQFSNSRSEMNVSTLELGDSALYLCASRQPHQDEQFFGPGTRLTVL.

The chain employs TRBV6-1 and TRBJ2-7; TRBD2 aligns across 9 bases. The V and J ends lost 0 bases and 2 bases, in that order; junction bases with no gene match: 2. From germline, CDR1 is MNHNS and CDR2 SASEGT. The CDR3 has 15 amino acids. CDR3: CASSEALAGTYEQYF. CDR3 in DNA: TGTGCCAGCAGTGAAGCGCTAGCGGGAACCTACGAGCAGTACTTC.

The V call is TRBV2, the J call TRBJ2-7; 7 nucleotides agree with TRBD1. J lost 5 bases, V lost 6 bases, and 7 bases had no gene match. This CDR3 comprises 13 residues. Per the germline V gene, CDR1 is SNHLY and CDR2 is FYNNEI. CDR3 in amino acids: CASSPQGYNEQYF. The CDR3 region has the DNA TGTGCCAGCAGCCCACAGGGGTACAACGAGCAGTACTTC.

The chain carries TRBV7-2 and TRBJ1-2; TRBD1 agrees at 7 bases. Germline CDR1 SGHTA, CDR2 FQGNSA. The CDR3 runs 15 residues. J gave up 1 base and V 5 bases, and 7 bases lay outside the gene matches. As DNA, the CDR3 is TGTGCCAGCAGCCCCTTGGACAGGTATAACTATGGCTACACCTTC. As protein: CASSPLDRYNYGYTF. Full variable domain (missing parts from reference TRBV7-2 and TRBJ1-2): GAGVSQSPSNKVTEKGKDVELRCDPISGHTALYWYRQSLGQGLEFLIYFQGNSAPDKSGLPSDRFSAERTGGSVSTLTIQRTQQEDSAVYLCASSPLDRYNYGYTFGSGTRLTVV.

This clone was observed once. This chain joins TRBV18 and TRBJ1-5, with D maybe TRBD1 (5 bases). Trimming shortened V by 2 bases and J by 6 bases, and 8 bases separated the two germline ends. CDR3 length: 13 amino acids. The germline V gene has CDR1 KGHSH and CDR2 LQKENI. The CDR3 nucleotides read TGTGCCAGCTCACCATTGGGACGTCAGCCCCAGCATTTT. Protein product: CASSPLGRQPQHF.

This sequence joins TRBV5-1 and TRBJ2-2; D might be TRBD1 or TRBD2, each matching 5 bases. The V gene's germline CDR1 is SGHRS and CDR2 YFSETQ. V was shortened by 6 bases and J by 2 bases, with 11 bases between the two germline ends. The CDR3 loop spans 14 amino acids. The CDR3 reads CASTGRINTGELFF. DNA of the CDR3: TGCGCCAGCACGGGACGGATAAACACCGGGGAGCTGTTTTTT. The variable domain in full, completed from reference TRBV5-1 and TRBJ2-2, reads KAGVTQTPRYLIKTRGQQVTLSCSPISGHRSVSWYQQTPGQGLQFLFEYFSETQRNKGNFPGRFSGRQFSNSRSEMNVSTLELGDSALYLCASTGRINTGELFFGEGSRLTVL.

The chain employs TRBV10-1 and TRBJ2-5, with 7 bases lining up with TRBD1. The CDR3 runs 14 residues. Germline V lookup: CDR1 WNHNN, CDR2 SYGVQD (reference sequence). Trimming cost V 6 bases and J 5 bases; bases outside gene matches: 9. CDR3: CASSATGASETQYF. In DNA form, the CDR3 reads TGCGCCAGCAGCGCTACAGGGGCGAGCGAGACCCAGTACTTC.

This clone has only a few counts. The rearrangement uses TRBV12-3 or TRBV12-4 and TRBJ1-1, with D unclear. Trimming stripped 2 bases from V and 7 bases from J, with 8 bases between. The CDR3 has 12 residues. CDR3 nucleotide sequence: TGTGCCAGCAGTTTATCTGAATTTGAAGCTTTCTTT. Translated: CASSLSEFEAFF.

The gene calls are TRBV5-5 and TRBJ1-1, with D perhaps matching TRBD1 (6 bases). This CDR3 region has 14 residues. Germline values: CDR1 SGHKS, CDR2 YYEKEE (reference sequence). V dropped 1 base and J dropped 4 bases, with 11 bases sitting between them. The CDR3 loop is CASSLSQGGTEAFF. CDR3 nucleotide sequence: TGTGCCAGCAGCTTGTCCCAAGGGGGCACTGAAGCTTTCTTT.

The chain has TRBV19 and TRBJ2-7; perhaps TRBD2 as D (5 bases). CDR1 and CDR2 from the germline V gene are LNHDA and SQIVND (reference sequence). The CDR3 runs 14 residues. Trimming pared 8 bases from V and 4 bases from J, leaving 18 bases between. The CDR3: CASRRRGGYYEQYF. CDR3 bases: TGTGCCAGTCGACGACGGGGTGGGTATTACGAGCAGTACTTC.